The source of this T cell receptor (beta chain) is a study of CD8+ T cells in alopecia areata. The treatment denotes: oral pan-JAK inhibitor, 5-10 mg twice daily. Comment on this clone: As yet, its antigen is unknown.

CDR1 and CDR2 from the germline V gene are MGHRA and YSYEKL. The CDR3 contains 14 residues. V was trimmed by 0 bases and J by 1 base, leaving 6 bases between them. Extraction of RNA preceded its reverse transcription into cDNA, which served as the sequencing template. Clones were read by immunoSEQ multiplex PCR, and TCRdb kept only the in-frame ones, dropping some. The sample records some 150,000 clones, around 83% being singletons. Study-level findings and limits: It was observed that many expanded lesional clones persisted in scalp and blood during tofacitinib. Sharing of TCRs across patients appeared less clear than in mice, possibly for HLA-related reasons.

The source material was CD8+ T cells sorted from blood, sampled at week 4, from a patient treated with tofacitinib. This rearrangement joins TRBV4-1 to TRBJ1-2; D is unresolved. This sequence was found in a human donor with alopecia areata. The DNA for the CDR3 is TGCGCCAGCAGCCAAGACAGAGATAACTATGGCTACACCTTC. This sequence encodes CASSQDRDNYGYTF.